These 18 T cell receptor beta chains share one sample of origin, sequenced in a study of CD8 T cells in ankylosing spondylitis. TCRdb reprocessed the 5' RACE reads with MiXCR, giving one entry per CDR3 protein. The sample records over 150,000 distinct CDR3 sequences, 9.5% to 15% being singletons. The sample taken for sequencing was blood, either unsorted or a sorted T cell fraction (not recorded which). The receptors originated from a male donor with ankylosing spondylitis or in good health (not recorded which).

The table lists this clonotype with a few counts. The genes are TRBV12-3 or TRBV12-4 and TRBJ2-4; no definite D call. With 1 base removed from V and 1 base from J, the gap between germline ends came to 8 bases. There are 15 residues in the CDR3. CDR3 sequence reads: CASSLGSGAKNIQYF. As DNA, the CDR3 is TGTGCCAGCAGTTTAGGGAGTGGGGCCAAAAACATTCAGTACTTC.

This clonotype was seen ten or more times. V usage is TRBV5-1 and J usage is TRBJ2-2; D ambiguous. Germline values: CDR1 SGHRS, CDR2 YFSETQ. V gave up 0 bases and J gave up 6 bases, with 6 bases separating them. This CDR3 comprises 13 residues. The CDR3 region has the DNA TGCGCCAGCAGCTTGGCCCGAGCCGGGGAGCTGTTTTTT. Translated, it gives CASSLARAGELFF.

The chain joins TRBV30 to TRBJ2-7; D is possibly TRBD2 (5 bases). V lost 4 bases, J lost 5 bases, and 9 bases lay in between. The CDR3 consists of 11 residues. Germline V gene lookup returns CDR1 GTSNPN and CDR2 SVGIG (reference sequence). As DNA, the CDR3 is TGTGCCTGGAACGGCGGGCACGAGCAGTACTTC. Translating it yields CAWNGGHEQYF.

The rearrangement uses TRBV25-1 and TRBJ2-7; D may be TRBD1 or TRBD2 (7 bases each). Germline assignment: CDR1 MGHDK and CDR2 SYGVNS. The CDR3 has 15 residues. Trimming took 4 bases from V and 1 from J, leaving 14 bases between them. The CDR3 nucleotides read TGTGCCAGCAGTGCCACAGGGGAGGGTTCCTACGAGCAGTACTTC. Translating gives CASSATGEGSYEQYF.

This clonotype was seen just once. The chain couples TRBV6-1 to TRBJ2-3; 9 bases map to TRBD2. Trimming cost V 5 bases and J 5 bases; bases outside gene matches: 8. This CDR3 has 15 residues. Germline CDR1 MNHNS, CDR2 SASEGT. The CDR3 DNA is TGTGCCAGCAGTCCGGCGGGGGGGCCTGGAGATACGCAGTATTTT. Protein sequence: CASSPAGGPGDTQYF.

The V gene is TRBV3-1, the J gene TRBJ2-5; weak D call: TRBD1 (6 bases). The CDR3 loop spans 13 amino acids. Germline V lookup: CDR1 LGHDT, CDR2 YNNKEL (reference sequence). V was clipped by 4 bases and J by 1 base, with 7 bases between them. The CDR3 protein is CASSRTAQETQYF. CDR3 DNA sequence: TGTGCCAGCAGCCGGACAGCCCAAGAGACCCAGTACTTC.

The chain uses TRBV27 and TRBJ2-3; D perhaps matches TRBD2 (6 bases). The CDR3 is 15 amino acids. Germline-derived CDR1 and CDR2 are MNHEY and SMNVEV (reference sequence). V was shortened by 7 bases and J by 1 base, with 15 bases between the two germline ends. The CDR3 nucleotides are TGTGCCAGCACCGGGGGATTTAGGGGCACAGATACGCAGTATTTT. Its translation: CASTGGFRGTDTQYF.

This clonotype came up a few times. The rearrangement links TRBV15 to TRBJ2-1; TRBD2 matches at 14 bases. The germline gives CDR1 LNHNV, CDR2 YYDKDF (reference sequence). The ends lost 0 bases at V and 8 bases at J; junction bases unmatched: 9. The CDR3 consists of 18 residues. The CDR3: CATSRDPGGLAGADEQFF. DNA of the CDR3: TGTGCCACCAGCAGAGATCCGGGGGGACTAGCGGGAGCCGATGAGCAGTTCTTC.

This clonotype has only a few counts. This chain links TRBV29-1 with TRBJ2-7, with D hard to call. Deletions cut 5 bases from V and 4 bases from J, with 18 bases between. Germline CDR1 and CDR2: SQVTM and ANQGSEA. The CDR3 totals 14 residues. The CDR3 DNA reads as TGCAGCGTTCGGCCCCTAGAACATAATTACGAGCAGTACTTC. Amino acid sequence: CSVRPLEHNYEQYF.

This clonotype was detected a few times. The rearrangement links TRBV18 to TRBJ2-3; 8 bases are shared with TRBD2. The trim removed 5 bases at V and 1 base at J, leaving 11 bases unmatched. CDR1 KGHSH and CDR2 LQKENI come from the germline V gene. CDR3 length: 17 residues. CDR3 coding DNA: TGTGCCAGCTCATCTTCCACTAGCGGAGGTGGCACAGATACGCAGTATTTT. Its translation is CASSSSTSGGGTDTQYF.

The CDR3 is CASSLFSHPTATETQYF. In DNA form, the CDR3 reads TGTGCCAGCAGCCTATTTTCTCACCCCACCGCCACAGAGACCCAGTACTTC. The chain employs TRBV2 and TRBJ2-5; D is undetermined. V was pared by 6 bases and J by 4 bases, with 24 bases between. CDR1 is SNHLY, CDR2 FYNNEI, per germline. The CDR3 has 17 residues. The complete variable domain, with remaining parts taken from reference TRBV2 and TRBJ2-5, reads EPEVTQTPSHQVTQMGQEVILRCVPISNHLYFYWYRQILGQKVEFLVSFYNNEISEKSEIFDDQFSVERPDGSNFTLKIRSTKLEDSAMYFCASSLFSHPTATETQYFGPGTRLLVL.

This chain connects TRBV5-6 to TRBJ2-1, with D possibly matching TRBD2 (6 bases). The CDR3 has 16 amino acids. Trimming pared 4 bases from V and 2 bases from J, leaving 16 bases between. Germline loops: CDR1 SGHDT, CDR2 YYEEEE. The CDR3 is CASSGGLMETYNEQFF. The CDR3 DNA reads TGTGCCAGCAGCGGGGGACTCATGGAAACCTACAATGAGCAGTTCTTC. The entire variable domain, with the rest obtained from reference TRBV5-6 and TRBJ2-1, is as follows: DAGVTQSPTHLIKTRGQQVTLRCSPKSGHDTVSWYQQALGQGPQFIFQYYEEEERQRGNFPDRFSGHQFPNYSSELNVNALLLGDSALYLCASSGGLMETYNEQFFGPGTRLTVL.

There are a few counts of this clonotype. The chain is built from TRBV2 and TRBJ2-3, with 10 bases aligning to TRBD2. The V segment lost 2 bases and the J segment 1 base; nucleotides outside the gene matches: 3. The CDR3 contains 16 residues. Germline V gene data show CDR1 as SNHLY and CDR2 as FYNNEI. As DNA, the CDR3 is TGTGCCAGCAGTGAAAGCGGGGGGGTAGGCACAGATACGCAGTATTTT. This codes for CASSESGGVGTDTQYF.

The V call is TRBV3-1, the J call TRBJ2-1; 7 nucleotides match TRBD2. V shed 0 bases and J 0 bases; nucleotides not matched to a gene: 8. The germline CDR1 and CDR2 sequences are LGHDT and YNNKEL (reference sequence). This CDR3 is built from 18 residues. The CDR3 loop reads CASSQDLVSGGSYNEQFF. Here the CDR3 DNA reads TGTGCCAGCAGCCAAGATCTTGTTTCGGGAGGCTCCTACAATGAGCAGTTCTTC.

The chain links TRBV24-1 to TRBJ2-2, with TRBD2 identical over 8 bases. V lost 6 bases, J lost 6 bases, and 2 bases stayed unmatched. The CDR3 sequence is 13 residues long. Germline CDR1 reads KGHDR; CDR2 reads SFDVKD. DNA of the CDR3: TGTGCCACCAGTCCCGGGGGGGCCGGGGAGCTGTTTTTT. Amino acids: CATSPGGAGELFF.

The chain carries TRBV27 and TRBJ2-5, with D unclear. CDR1 MNHEY and CDR2 SMNVEV come from the germline V gene (reference sequence). V lost 5 bases to trimming and J lost 7 bases, with 11 bases between them. The CDR3 spans 12 residues. The CDR3 spells CASSPWMGTQYF. DNA for the CDR3: TGTGCCAGCAGTCCCTGGATGGGGACCCAGTACTTC.

This clonotype was counted at least ten times. The genes are TRBV6-1 and TRBJ2-7; the match to TRBD1 covers 10 bases. With V trimmed by 5 bases and J by 2 bases, 9 bases remained unmatched. CDR1 and CDR2 (germline): MNHNS, SASEGT. CDR3 length equals 16 residues. The DNA of the CDR3 is TGTGCCAGCAGTATCACCCTGGACAGGGGGGCCTACGAGCAGTACTTC. Translated, it gives CASSITLDRGAYEQYF.

There are many counts of this clonotype. CDR3 DNA sequence: TGCGCCAGCAGCCAGGGGGACGGCACAGATACGCAGTATTTT. This encodes CASSQGDGTDTQYF. The chain couples TRBV4-1 to TRBJ2-3; the D call may be TRBD1 or TRBD2 (5 bases each). CDR3 length: 14 amino acids. The germline gives CDR1 MGHRA, CDR2 YSYEKL. With 3 bases removed from V and 1 base from J, the gap between germline ends came to 8 bases.